These 9 T cell receptor beta chains share one sample of origin, sequenced in a study of blood T cell repertoires in COVID-19. Libraries were prepared by immunoSEQ multiplex PCR; TCRdb keeps only in-frame clonotypes and omits some of them. The sample carries more than 35,000 clones, about nine tenths recorded once. The sequencing sample was made of peripheral blood. These receptors all stem from a human donor in a cohort sampled during active COVID-19.

The chain recombines TRBV28 with TRBJ2-7, with 9 positions matching TRBD1. CDR1 and CDR2 from the germline V gene are MDHEN and SYDVKM. V was clipped by 9 bases and J by 7 bases; unmatched bases: 13. The CDR3 extends over 14 amino acids. CDR3 nucleotide sequence: TGTGCCAGTAAAAACGGACAGGGGATCGGAGAGCAGTACTTC. Translating gives CASKNGQGIGEQYF. The full variable domain, in which reference TRBV28 and TRBJ2-7 provide the parts outside the CDR3, is DVKVTQSSRYLVKRTGEKVFLECVQDMDHENMFWYRQDPGLGLRLIYFSYDVKMKEKGDIPEGYSVSREKKERFSLILESASTNQTSMYLCASKNGQGIGEQYFGPGTRLTVT.

V is TRBV6-2 or TRBV6-3 and J is TRBJ2-1, with 10 bases matching TRBD2. V was clipped by 6 bases and J by 7 bases; unmatched bases: 6. Germline V gene data show CDR1 as MNHEY and CDR2 as SVGEGT. The CDR3 has 14 residues. The CDR3 sequence is CASRPSGRGNEQFF. Here the CDR3 DNA reads TGTGCCAGCAGGCCTAGCGGGAGAGGGAATGAGCAGTTCTTC.

The CDR3 sequence: CASSVVEREDGELFF. DNA for the CDR3: TGTGCCAGCAGCGTAGTAGAGCGGGAGGATGGGGAGCTGTTTTTT. The chain joins TRBV9 to TRBJ2-2; 9 nucleotides agree with TRBD2. The CDR3 totals 15 residues. Germline CDR1 is SGDLS and CDR2 is YYNGEE. Germline trimming cut 0 bases from V and 8 bases from J; bases unmatched to any gene: 5.

The chain has TRBV5-6 and TRBJ1-5; D call uncertain. CDR3 length: 14 residues. The V end lost 4 bases, the J end lost 3 bases, and 11 bases lay between the germline ends. CDR1 is SGHDT, CDR2 YYEEEE, per germline. CDR3 DNA sequence: TGTGCCAGCAGCCCTTCCGGGTCCAATCAGCCCCAGCATTTT. This codes for CASSPSGSNQPQHF.

The chain links TRBV6-5 to TRBJ1-5; 8 bases are shared with TRBD1. The J segment lost 9 bases and the V segment lost 4 bases, leaving 8 bases of the junction unmatched. This CDR3 region has 14 residues. CDR1 is MNHEY, CDR2 SVGAGI, per germline. The CDR3 spells CASSLADRVLPQHF. The CDR3 nucleotides read TGTGCCAGCAGTTTAGCGGACAGGGTCCTGCCCCAGCATTTT.

The J gene is TRBJ2-3, the V gene TRBV18; D ambiguous. V was shortened by 6 bases and J by 1 base, with 11 bases between the two germline ends. The germline CDR1 and CDR2 sequences are KGHSH and LQKENI. This CDR3 is built from 14 residues. CDR3 coding DNA: TGTGCCAGCTCGGCGGCCACGGGCACAGATACGCAGTATTTT. Translation gives CASSAATGTDTQYF.

This clone was picked up a small number of times. The chain couples TRBV6-4 to TRBJ1-6, with TRBD1 matching 7 bases. The germline V gene encodes CDR1 MRHNA and CDR2 SNTAGT. Trimming removed 8 bases from V and 7 bases from J; junction bases left unmatched: 8. This CDR3 region has 14 residues. The CDR3 reads CASRERGQNSPLHF. CDR3 nucleotides: TGTGCCAGCCGAGAAAGGGGACAGAATTCACCCCTCCACTTT.

DNA for the CDR3: TGTGCCAGCAAAGGCCGGGACAGATCTTATGGCTACACCTTC. Translating gives CASKGRDRSYGYTF. The chain employs TRBV28 and TRBJ1-2; 7 bases line up with TRBD1. Germline trimming cut 7 bases from V and 5 bases from J; bases unmatched to any gene: 10. CDR3 length: 14 amino acids. Germline lookup yields CDR1 MDHEN and CDR2 SYDVKM.

This rearrangement joins TRBV27 to TRBJ2-1; D is perhaps TRBD2 (5 bases). From germline, CDR1 is MNHEY and CDR2 SMNVEV (reference sequence). This CDR3 has 14 residues. V shed 5 bases and J shed 0 bases, with 8 bases lying between them. The CDR3 here is CASSRGSSYNEQFF. DNA for the CDR3: TGTGCCAGCAGTCGTGGGAGCTCCTACAATGAGCAGTTCTTC.